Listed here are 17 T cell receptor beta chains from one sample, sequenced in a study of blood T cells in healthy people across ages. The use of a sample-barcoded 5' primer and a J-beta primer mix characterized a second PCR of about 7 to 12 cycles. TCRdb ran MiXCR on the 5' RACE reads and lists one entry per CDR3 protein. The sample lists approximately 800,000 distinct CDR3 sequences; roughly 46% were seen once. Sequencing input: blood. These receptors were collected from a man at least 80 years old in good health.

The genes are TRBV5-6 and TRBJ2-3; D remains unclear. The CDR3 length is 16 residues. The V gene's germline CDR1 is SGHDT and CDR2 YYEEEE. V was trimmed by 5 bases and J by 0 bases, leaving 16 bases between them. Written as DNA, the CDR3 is TGTGCCAGCAGTCTCCTTGGGCCTTCTAGCACAGATACGCAGTATTTT. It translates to CASSLLGPSSTDTQYF.

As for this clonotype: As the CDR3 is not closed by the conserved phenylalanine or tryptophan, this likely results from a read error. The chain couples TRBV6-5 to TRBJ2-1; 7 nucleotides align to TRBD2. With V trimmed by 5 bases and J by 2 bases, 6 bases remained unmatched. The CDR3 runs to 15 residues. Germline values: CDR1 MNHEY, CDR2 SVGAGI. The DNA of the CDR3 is TGTGCCAGCAGTATACTAGCGAGCCCCTACAATGAGCAGTTCTTA. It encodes CASSILASPYNEQFL.

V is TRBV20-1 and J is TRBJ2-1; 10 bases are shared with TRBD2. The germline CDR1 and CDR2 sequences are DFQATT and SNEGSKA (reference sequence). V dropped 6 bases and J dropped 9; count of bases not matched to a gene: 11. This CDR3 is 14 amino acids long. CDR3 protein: CSARLAGSRGEQFF. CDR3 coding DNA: TGCAGTGCGCGACTAGCGGGCTCGAGGGGTGAGCAGTTCTTC.

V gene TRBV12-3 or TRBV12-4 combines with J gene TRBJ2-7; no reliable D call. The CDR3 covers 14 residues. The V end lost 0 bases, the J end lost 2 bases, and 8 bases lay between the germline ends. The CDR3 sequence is CASSLATDPYEQYF. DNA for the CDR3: TGTGCCAGCAGTTTAGCCACGGATCCCTACGAGCAGTACTTC.

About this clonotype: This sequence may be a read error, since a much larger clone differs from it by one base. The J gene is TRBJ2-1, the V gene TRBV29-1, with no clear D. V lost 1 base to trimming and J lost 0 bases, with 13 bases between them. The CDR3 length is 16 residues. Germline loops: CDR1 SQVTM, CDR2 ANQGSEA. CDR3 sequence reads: CSVEGTELSSYNEQFF. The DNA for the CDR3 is TGCAGCGTTGAAGGGACGGAACTCAGCTCCTACAATGAGCAGTTCTTC.

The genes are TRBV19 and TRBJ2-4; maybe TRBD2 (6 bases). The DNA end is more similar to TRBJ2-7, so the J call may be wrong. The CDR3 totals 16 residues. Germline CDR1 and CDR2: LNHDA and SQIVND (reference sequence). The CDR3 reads CASSIEGGLYLDEQYF. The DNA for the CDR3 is TGTGCCAGTAGTATAGAAGGAGGGCTCTACTTGGACGAGCAGTACTTC.

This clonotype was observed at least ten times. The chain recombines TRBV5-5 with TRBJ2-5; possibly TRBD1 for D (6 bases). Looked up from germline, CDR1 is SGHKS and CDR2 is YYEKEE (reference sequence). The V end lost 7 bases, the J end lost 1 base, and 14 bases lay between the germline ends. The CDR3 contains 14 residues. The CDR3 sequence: CASGNGQTQETQYF. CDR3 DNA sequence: TGTGCCAGCGGAAACGGACAGACCCAAGAGACCCAGTACTTC.

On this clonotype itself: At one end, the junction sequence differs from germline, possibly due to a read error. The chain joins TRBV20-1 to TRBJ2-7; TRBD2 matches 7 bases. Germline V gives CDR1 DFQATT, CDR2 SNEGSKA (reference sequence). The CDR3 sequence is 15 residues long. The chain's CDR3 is CSTSDPGTSSYEQYF. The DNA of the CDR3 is TGCAGTACTAGCGACCCCGGGACTTCGTCCTACGAGCAGTACTTC.

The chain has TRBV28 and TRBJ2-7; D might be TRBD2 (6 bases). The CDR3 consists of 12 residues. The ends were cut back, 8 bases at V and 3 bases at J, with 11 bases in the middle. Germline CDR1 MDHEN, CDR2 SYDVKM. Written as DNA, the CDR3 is TGTGCCAGCGGTAGCGGTCACTACGAGCAGTACTTC. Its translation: CASGSGHYEQYF.

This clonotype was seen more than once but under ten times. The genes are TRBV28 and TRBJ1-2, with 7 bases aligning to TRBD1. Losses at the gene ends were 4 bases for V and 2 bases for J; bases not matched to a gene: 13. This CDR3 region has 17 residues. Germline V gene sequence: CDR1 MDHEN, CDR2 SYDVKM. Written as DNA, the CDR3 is TGTGCCAGCAGTTCGGCGGCCCTCAACAGGGGAAACTATGGCTACACCTTC. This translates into CASSSAALNRGNYGYTF.

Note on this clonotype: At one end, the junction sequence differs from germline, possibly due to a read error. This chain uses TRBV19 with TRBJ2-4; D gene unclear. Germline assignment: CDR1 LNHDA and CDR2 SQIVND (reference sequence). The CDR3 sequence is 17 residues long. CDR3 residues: CASSYSEQTQFKSIQYF. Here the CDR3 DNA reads TGTGCCAGTAGTTACTCGGAACAGACTCAGTTCAAAAGCATTCAGTACTTC.

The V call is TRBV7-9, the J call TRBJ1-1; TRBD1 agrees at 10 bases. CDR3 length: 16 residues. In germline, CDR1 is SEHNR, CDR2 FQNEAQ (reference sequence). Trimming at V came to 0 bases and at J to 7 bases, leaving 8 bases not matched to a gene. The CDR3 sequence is CASSLARRQGAGEAFF. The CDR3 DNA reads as TGTGCCAGCAGCTTAGCGCGGCGACAGGGGGCGGGTGAAGCTTTCTTT.

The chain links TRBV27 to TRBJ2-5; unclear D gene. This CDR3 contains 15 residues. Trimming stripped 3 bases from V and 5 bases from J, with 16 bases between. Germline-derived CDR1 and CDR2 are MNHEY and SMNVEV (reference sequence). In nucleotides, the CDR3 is TGTGCCAGCAGTTTTATAGGAAGGGATGTGGAGACCCAGTACTTC. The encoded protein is CASSFIGRDVETQYF.

The CDR3 DNA is TGTGCCAGCAGTGTTGACAGGGCCAGGGACGAGCAGTACTTC. As protein: CASSVDRARDEQYF. The chain couples TRBV2 to TRBJ2-7; 7 nucleotides line up with TRBD1. Germline-derived CDR1 and CDR2 are SNHLY and FYNNEI. The ends lost 4 bases at V and 5 bases at J; junction bases unmatched: 8. This CDR3 region has 14 residues.

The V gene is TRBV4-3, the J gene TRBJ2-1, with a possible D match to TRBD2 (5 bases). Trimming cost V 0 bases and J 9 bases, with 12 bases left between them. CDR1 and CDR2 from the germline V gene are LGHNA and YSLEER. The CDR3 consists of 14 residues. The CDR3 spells CASSQDQDSAEQFF. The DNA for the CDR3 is TGCGCCAGCAGCCAAGATCAGGACTCGGCTGAGCAGTTCTTC.

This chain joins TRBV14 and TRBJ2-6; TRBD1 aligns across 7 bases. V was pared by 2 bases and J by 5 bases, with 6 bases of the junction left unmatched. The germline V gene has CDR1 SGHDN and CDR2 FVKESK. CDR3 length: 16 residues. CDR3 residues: CASSQQGVLRANVLTF. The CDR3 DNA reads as TGTGCCAGCAGCCAACAGGGGGTCTTAAGGGCCAACGTCCTGACTTTC.

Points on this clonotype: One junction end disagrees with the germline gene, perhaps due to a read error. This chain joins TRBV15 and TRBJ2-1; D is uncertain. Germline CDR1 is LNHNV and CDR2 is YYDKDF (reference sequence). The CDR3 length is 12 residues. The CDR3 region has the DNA TGTGCCGCCAGCAAAGATGGTAGGGAGCAGTTCTTC. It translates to CAASKDGREQFF.